The 25 T cell receptor beta chains presented below share a single source sample, sequenced in a study of CD8 T cells in Susac syndrome. An input of roughly 0.45 to 1 ug of RNA was subjected to reverse transcription using random hexamers. TCRdb redid the calling of the immunoSEQ multiplex PCR reads with MiXCR, one entry per CDR3 protein. Counted here are approximately 130,000 distinct CDR3 sequences, less than 95% occurring once; the ten biggest clones make up more than 0.095%. The sample consisted of CD4+ T cells from PBMCs. These receptors all stem from a human donor in good health.

The chain is built from TRBV5-1 and TRBJ2-1, with 7 bases lining up with TRBD2. Trimming cost V 4 bases and J 7 bases; bases outside gene matches: 11. The CDR3 is made up of 15 amino acids. The germline V gene encodes CDR1 SGHRS and CDR2 YFSETQ. As DNA, the CDR3 is TGCGCCAGCAGCCCCGCGGGGGAGGCAAGAAATGAGCAGTTCTTC. It translates to CASSPAGEARNEQFF.

This chain connects TRBV6-5 to TRBJ2-7, with D maybe TRBD1 (6 bases). V was cut by 4 bases and J by 2 bases, with 12 bases left in between. From germline, CDR1 is MNHEY and CDR2 SVGAGI. The CDR3 has 14 residues. CDR3 sequence reads: CASSFGTPPYEQYF. The CDR3 bases are TGTGCCAGCAGTTTCGGGACACCTCCCTACGAGCAGTACTTC.

In its sample, this clonotype was seen once. This chain uses TRBV9 with TRBJ2-1; weak D call: TRBD2 (6 bases). Germline-derived CDR1 and CDR2 are SGDLS and YYNGEE. Trimming took 4 bases from V and 1 from J, leaving 15 bases between them. The CDR3 has 16 amino acids. The CDR3 sequence: CASSPWEVFSYNEQFF. DNA of the CDR3: TGTGCCAGCAGCCCATGGGAGGTTTTTTCCTACAATGAGCAGTTCTTC.

The chain combines TRBV5-6 with TRBJ1-2; 11 nucleotides match TRBD1. CDR1 and CDR2 (germline): SGHDT, YYEEEE. The CDR3 spans 16 residues. V trimming: 1 base; J trimming: 3 bases; junction bases outside the gene matches: 5. The DNA of the CDR3 is TGTGCCAGCAGCTTGACAGGGACAGGGGGATACTATGGCTACACCTTC. Protein sequence: CASSLTGTGGYYGYTF.

The chain uses TRBV5-1 and TRBJ1-6; TRBD1 aligns across 8 bases. The CDR3 loop spans 15 amino acids. V trimming: 3 bases; J trimming: 8 bases; junction bases outside the gene matches: 7. CDR1 is SGHRS and CDR2 is YFSETQ in the germline V gene. The CDR3 coding sequence is TGCGCCAGCAGCTCGGGGGTGACAGGGGATTCACCCCTCCACTTT. Translating it yields CASSSGVTGDSPLHF.

This clonotype was observed a handful of times. The chain uses TRBV7-9 and TRBJ1-2; D call uncertain. Germline CDR1 is SEHNR and CDR2 is FQNEAQ (reference sequence). V lost 5 bases, J lost 0 bases, and 13 bases lay in between. This CDR3 comprises 15 residues. CDR3 loop: CASSHSARTNYGYTF. CDR3 sequence (DNA): TGTGCCAGCAGCCATAGCGCCCGGACTAACTATGGCTACACCTTC.

The chain combines TRBV12-3 or TRBV12-4 with TRBJ2-2; 9 positions agree with TRBD2. V gave up 5 bases and J gave up 0 bases; unmatched junction bases: 4. This CDR3 is built from 16 residues. CDR3 amino acids: CASSPLAGANTGELFF. In DNA form, the CDR3 reads TGTGCCAGCAGTCCTTTAGCGGGAGCGAACACCGGGGAGCTGTTTTTT.

The chain employs TRBV28 and TRBJ1-1; D is possibly TRBD1 (6 bases). The CDR3 is 14 amino acids. The ends were cut back, 4 bases at V and 5 bases at J, with 14 bases in the middle. Germline V gene data show CDR1 as MDHEN and CDR2 as SYDVKM. The CDR3 DNA sequence: TGTGCCAGCAGTTCTGAGGGGGGCGGTACTGAAGCTTTCTTT. Protein sequence: CASSSEGGGTEAFF. Based on the CDR3 plus reference TRBV28 and TRBJ1-1, the full variable domain is DVKVTQSSRYLVKRTGEKVFLECVQDMDHENMFWYRQDPGLGLRLIYFSYDVKMKEKGDIPEGYSVSREKKERFSLILESASTNQTSMYLCASSSEGGGTEAFFGQGTRLTVV.

This clonotype was picked up one time. This chain uses TRBV24-1 with TRBJ2-6; 7 bases map to TRBD1. J gave up 2 bases and V 3 bases, and 6 bases lay outside the gene matches. Looked up from germline, CDR1 is KGHDR and CDR2 is SFDVKD. The CDR3 contains 17 residues. This CDR3 is CATSDAPGQTGANVLTF. DNA of the CDR3: TGTGCCACCAGTGATGCGCCGGGACAGACTGGGGCCAACGTCCTGACTTTC.

V gene TRBV2 combines with J gene TRBJ2-2; 10 nucleotides agree with TRBD2. J lost 1 base, V lost 6 bases, and 5 bases had no gene match. CDR1 and CDR2 (germline): SNHLY, FYNNEI. The CDR3 runs to 16 residues. The CDR3 nucleotides read TGTGCCAGCAGCCCCACTAGCGGGGTGAACACCGGGGAGCTGTTTTTT. Protein sequence: CASSPTSGVNTGELFF.

The rearrangement uses TRBV12-3 or TRBV12-4 and TRBJ1-2; D may be TRBD1 (6 bases). The CDR3 contains 12 residues. The ends were cut back, 6 bases at V and 4 bases at J, with 9 bases in the middle. The chain's CDR3 is CASSRDIYGYTF. The CDR3 coding sequence is TGTGCCAGCAGCCGGGACATCTATGGCTACACCTTC.

The genes are TRBV7-8 and TRBJ2-5, with 10 bases matching TRBD2. CDR1 is SGHVS and CDR2 is FQNEAQ in the germline V gene. The CDR3 is 18 amino acids. V lost 0 bases, J lost 2 bases, and 9 bases stayed unmatched. The CDR3 loop reads CASSLAVTGLALQETQYF. The DNA for the CDR3 is TGTGCCAGCAGCTTAGCAGTAACGGGACTAGCGCTACAAGAGACCCAGTACTTC.

V gene TRBV28 combines with J gene TRBJ1-1; the D is unclear. Germline V gene lookup returns CDR1 MDHEN and CDR2 SYDVKM. Trimming shortened V by 4 bases and J by 5 bases, and 17 bases separated the two germline ends. CDR3 length equals 15 residues. As DNA, the CDR3 is TGTGCCAGCAGTTCCCCGTTATACCCTGGAACTGAAGCTTTCTTT. It is translated as CASSSPLYPGTEAFF.

The rearrangement joins TRBV12-3 or TRBV12-4 to TRBJ2-5, with D possibly TRBD2 on 5 matching bases. The CDR3 is made up of 12 amino acids. V was trimmed by 8 bases and J by 4 bases, leaving 11 bases between them. The CDR3 sequence is CASLREGETQYF. DNA of the CDR3: TGTGCCAGCCTTCGCGAGGGAGAGACCCAGTACTTC.

As DNA, the CDR3 is TGTGCCAGCAGCCAGGACCCGAGCTCCTACGAGCAGTACTTC. Translated, it gives CASSQDPSSYEQYF. The chain couples TRBV3-1 to TRBJ2-7; D not certain. Trimming took off 3 bases at V and 0 bases at J, with 9 bases between the two ends. The length of the CDR3 is 14 residues. The germline V gene encodes CDR1 LGHDT and CDR2 YNNKEL (reference sequence).

The chain is built from TRBV14 and TRBJ2-6; D unclear. The CDR3 is 18 amino acids. Germline V CDR1 and CDR2: SGHDN, FVKESK. Trimming shortened V by 2 bases and J by 0 bases, and 14 bases separated the two germline ends. The CDR3 DNA is TGTGCCAGCAGCCAAAGACCTTATACCGACTCTGGGGCCAACGTCCTGACTTTC. This encodes CASSQRPYTDSGANVLTF.

The CDR3 DNA is TGCAGCGTAGTAGCGGGAGGTTCCGGGGAGCTGTTTTTT. Protein: CSVVAGGSGELFF. The chain is built from TRBV29-1 and TRBJ2-2; 10 bases are shared with TRBD2. Germline CDR1 SQVTM, CDR2 ANQGSEA. CDR3 length: 13 amino acids. V trimming: 6 bases; J trimming: 6 bases; junction bases outside the gene matches: 4.

V is TRBV7-9 and J is TRBJ2-7; 9 nucleotides line up with TRBD1. Germline trimming cut 5 bases from V and 6 bases from J; bases unmatched to any gene: 8. The CDR3 length is 14 residues. Germline V CDR1 and CDR2: SEHNR, FQNEAQ (reference sequence). The CDR3 DNA follows: TGTGCCAGCAGCCTGACAGGGGGGAGGATCGAGCAGTACTTC. Translation gives CASSLTGGRIEQYF.

The chain uses TRBV3-1 and TRBJ2-1, with D maybe TRBD1 (5 bases). V was trimmed by 0 bases and J by 12 bases, leaving 6 bases between them. The CDR3 runs 11 residues. Germline V CDR1 and CDR2: LGHDT, YNNKEL (reference sequence). The CDR3: CASSQDRGQFF. The CDR3 DNA follows: TGTGCCAGCAGCCAAGATAGGGGGCAGTTCTTC.

The chain uses TRBV3-1 and TRBJ2-7; D call uncertain. V lost 4 bases, J lost 0 bases, and 19 bases lay in between. CDR3 length: 17 amino acids. Germline V CDR1 and CDR2: LGHDT, YNNKEL (reference sequence). The CDR3 DNA sequence: TGTGCCAGCAGCCTTTCCGCCTATAGTTCCGTCTCCTACGAGCAGTACTTC. Its protein is CASSLSAYSSVSYEQYF.

The rearrangement links TRBV7-3 to TRBJ2-3; D is unclear. The CDR3 sequence is 16 residues long. Germline loops: CDR1 SGHTA, CDR2 FQGTGA. Trimming shortened V by 1 base and J by 0 bases, and 11 bases separated the two germline ends. The CDR3 is CASSLRRRASTDTQYF. The CDR3 nucleotides are TGTGCCAGCAGCTTAAGACGAAGGGCCAGCACAGATACGCAGTATTTT.

The V call is TRBV28, the J call TRBJ2-1, with D perhaps being TRBD1 or TRBD2 (5 bases each). The V and J ends lost 6 bases and 3 bases respectively, with 18 bases between them. CDR1 is MDHEN, CDR2 SYDVKM, per germline. This CDR3 has 16 residues. The CDR3 reads CASSTSGAGFYNEQFF. In DNA form, the CDR3 reads TGTGCCAGCAGCACGAGTGGGGCGGGTTTCTACAATGAGCAGTTCTTC.

The CDR3 region is CASSFEASYEQYF. As DNA, the CDR3 is TGTGCCAGCAGTTTTGAAGCCTCCTACGAGCAGTACTTC. The chain joins TRBV12-3 or TRBV12-4 to TRBJ2-7; no firm D call. This CDR3 contains 13 residues. V was shortened by 3 bases and J by 0 bases, with 6 bases between the two germline ends.

The genes are TRBV20-1 and TRBJ2-7; 8 bases fit TRBD2. The CDR3 consists of 14 residues. J lost 2 bases, V lost 5 bases, and 8 bases had no gene match. Germline V lookup: CDR1 DFQATT, CDR2 SNEGSKA (reference sequence). The DNA for the CDR3 is TGCAGTGCTCCCGGACTAGCTTCAGCCTACGAGCAGTACTTC. Its translation is CSAPGLASAYEQYF.

The V call is TRBV7-8, the J call TRBJ1-1; possible D gene TRBD1, 5 bases. Germline lookup yields CDR1 SGHVS and CDR2 FQNEAQ. The CDR3 spans 16 residues. Trimming cost V 1 base and J 2 bases, with 14 bases left between them. The CDR3 nucleotides are TGTGCCAGCAGCTTAGGTAGGGGTTTGCCAAACACTGAAGCTTTCTTT. Its protein product is CASSLGRGLPNTEAFF. The complete variable domain, with remaining parts taken from reference TRBV7-8 and TRBJ1-1, reads GAGVSQSPRYKVAKRGQDVALRCDPISGHVSLFWYQQALGQGPEFLTYFQNEAQLDKSGLPSDRFFAERPEGSVSTLKIQRTQQEDSAVYLCASSLGRGLPNTEAFFGQGTRLTVV.